Here is one T cell receptor (beta chain) with its context. These data come from a study of human T cells and chemical hapten exposure. Study as a whole: Patch tests containing 0.01% DPC, applied to the upper back, were read at 6 days. Alopecia areata, totalis or universalis affected patients who were mostly female. Small pooled library volume differences chiefly drove per-sample TCR yield variation.

Using its own MiXCR run on the RACE reads, TCRdb lists one record per CDR3 protein. The table lists 280,000 or so distinct CDR3 sequences, approximately 7.5% of them singletons. This sample's time point: pre-sensitization, week 0. The treatment was: therapeutic diphenylcyclopropenone sensitization with weekly scalp DPC. Those who donated were patients with alopecia, 18 to 70 years of age, and suitable for DPC. The CDR3 has 15 residues. The germline V gene encodes CDR1 MDHEN and CDR2 SYDVKM. Trimming cost V 2 bases and J 7 bases, with 12 bases left between them. This sequence was found in a man between 18 and 35 years old with alopecia areata. Some clones in this sample may be carry-over from other donors' samples. The specimen was whole blood, collected in connection with sensitization to the hapten diphenylcyclopropenone (DPC). The chain links TRBV28 to TRBJ1-6; no clear D gene. DNA of the CDR3: TGTGCCAGCAGTTTAACGCTTGTTTGGAATTCACCCCTCCACTTT. It yields the protein CASSLTLVWNSPLHF.